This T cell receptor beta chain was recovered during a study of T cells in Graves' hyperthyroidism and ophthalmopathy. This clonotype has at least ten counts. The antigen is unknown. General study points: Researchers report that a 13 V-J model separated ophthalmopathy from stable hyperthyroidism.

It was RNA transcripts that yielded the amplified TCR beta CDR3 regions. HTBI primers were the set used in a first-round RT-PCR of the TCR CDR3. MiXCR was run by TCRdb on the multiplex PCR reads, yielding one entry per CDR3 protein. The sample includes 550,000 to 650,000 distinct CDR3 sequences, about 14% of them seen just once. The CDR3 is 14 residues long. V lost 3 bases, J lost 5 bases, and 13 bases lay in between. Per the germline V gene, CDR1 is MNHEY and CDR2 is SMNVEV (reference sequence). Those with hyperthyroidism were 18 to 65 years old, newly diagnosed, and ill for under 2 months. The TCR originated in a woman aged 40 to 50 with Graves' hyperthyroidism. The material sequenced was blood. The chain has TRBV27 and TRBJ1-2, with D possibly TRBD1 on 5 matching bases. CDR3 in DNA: TGTGCCAGCAGTTTCGGCAGGAAGGGGTATGGCTACACCTTC. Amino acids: CASSFGRKGYGYTF.